The source of this TCR beta chain is a study of T-cell memory formation after mild COVID-19. Whole-study findings and limits: Day 15 to 85 contracting clones showed balanced CD4/CD8; day 15 to 37 expanders favored CD4+.

In its sample, this clonotype was seen many times. Antigen specificity is unknown. TCRdb re-called the 5' RACE reads through MiXCR, storing one row per CDR3 protein. The data hold around 150,000 distinct CDR3 sequences, with roughly 11% observed a single time. Material for sequencing was PBMCs or a T cell subset sorted from them (not recorded which). The receptor was derived from a man in his late teens or twenties who had mild COVID-19 (a few samples of this study predate the infection). Cell type and time point are not known.

The CDR3 region has the DNA TGTGCCAGCAGCTTCCAGGGTAAGAACTACGAGCAGTACTTC. The encoded protein is CASSFQGKNYEQYF. This rearrangement joins TRBV7-2 to TRBJ2-7; D perhaps matches TRBD1 (5 bases). The CDR3 has 14 amino acids. V was cut by 3 bases and J by 3 bases, with 12 bases left in between. Germline V gene lookup returns CDR1 SGHTA and CDR2 FQGNSA.